This TCR beta chain appears in the sequencing data of a study of blood T cell repertoires in COVID-19. About the study: The samples span acute and convalescent COVID-19 from the United States, Italy and Spain. Nucleic acid was either cDNA or gDNA, and it came from T cells, B-cell-depleted T cells, or PBMCs.

V lost 5 bases to trimming and J lost 0 bases, with 10 bases between them. The germline gives CDR1 MDHEN, CDR2 SYDVKM. This CDR3 is 15 amino acids long. Original processing notes: Reference gene primer amplification gave estimated nucleated cell counts. Data came from immunoSEQ multiplex PCR; TCRdb stores just in-frame clones and leaves some out. The V and J calls and clone size come from that table; D and trimming were worked out from the DNA. Of 170,000 or so clones detected, roughly 84% appear once; the ten largest clones hold over 12%. The rearrangement links TRBV28 to TRBJ2-2, with D possibly matching TRBD2 (6 bases). The material sequenced was peripheral blood. The clonotype was recovered from a man aged 18 to 29 with active or convalescent COVID-19. CDR3 loop: CASSLANANTGELFF. The CDR3, as DNA: TGTGCCAGCAGTCTAGCGAACGCGAACACCGGGGAGCTGTTTTTT.